This T cell receptor beta chain was found in a study of tumor-infiltrating lymphocytes in primary liver carcinoma. The wider study: Donors had hepatocellular carcinoma or combined HCC and intrahepatic cholangiocarcinoma. Tumor lesions were T1-T3 N0M0 and spanned roughly 4 to 10 cm. Regarding the study as a whole: For tumor-adjacent and tumor-blood pairs, overlap was less than that seen for tumor region pairs. Tumor tissue displayed a significantly greater top-250-clone fraction than blood (p = 0.039).

This clonotype has a single count. The antigen remains undetermined. A junction boundary mismatches the germline segment, possibly from a read error. The CDR3 totals 14 residues. From germline, CDR1 is SQVTM and CDR2 ANQGSEA. Co-extracted RNA and DNA came from roughly 20-30 mg of unsorted bulk tissue. Priming with a constant-region primer yielded TCR beta cDNA from about 450 ng total RNA. Library construction for TCR beta comprised three nested multiplex PCR rounds performed with slightly modified ARM-PCR. Running 9 to 10 cycles apiece, the first two PCR rounds relied on TRBV1-TRBV30 forward primers together with a C-beta reverse primer. TCRdb called the multiplex PCR reads again in MiXCR, with one record for every CDR3 protein. The sample yields 90,000 to 150,000 distinct CDR3 sequences, around 70% seen once.

The TCR was taken from a woman in her sixties or seventies with primary liver carcinoma and hepatitis B virus infection. This chain uses TRBV29-1 with TRBJ2-1, with D possibly TRBD2 on 6 matching bases. Sequenced: tumor-adjacent normal liver tissue. CDR3 in amino acids: CSVKLALGYNQQFF. The CDR3 DNA is TGCAGCGTTAAGCTAGCGCTGGGATACAATCAGCAGTTCTTC.